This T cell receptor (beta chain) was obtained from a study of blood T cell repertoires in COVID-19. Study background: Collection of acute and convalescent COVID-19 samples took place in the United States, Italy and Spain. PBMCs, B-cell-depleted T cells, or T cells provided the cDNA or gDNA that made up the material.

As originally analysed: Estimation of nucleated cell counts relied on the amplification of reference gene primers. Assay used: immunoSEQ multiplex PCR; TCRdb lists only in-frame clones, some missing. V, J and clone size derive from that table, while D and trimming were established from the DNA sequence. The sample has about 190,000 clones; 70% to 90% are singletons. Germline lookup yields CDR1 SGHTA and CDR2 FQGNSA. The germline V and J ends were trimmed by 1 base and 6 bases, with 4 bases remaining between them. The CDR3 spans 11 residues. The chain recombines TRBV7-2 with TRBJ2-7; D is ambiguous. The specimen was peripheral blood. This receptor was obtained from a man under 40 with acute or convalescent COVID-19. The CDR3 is CASSLDLEQYF. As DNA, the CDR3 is TGTGCCAGCAGCTTAGATCTCGAGCAGTACTTC.